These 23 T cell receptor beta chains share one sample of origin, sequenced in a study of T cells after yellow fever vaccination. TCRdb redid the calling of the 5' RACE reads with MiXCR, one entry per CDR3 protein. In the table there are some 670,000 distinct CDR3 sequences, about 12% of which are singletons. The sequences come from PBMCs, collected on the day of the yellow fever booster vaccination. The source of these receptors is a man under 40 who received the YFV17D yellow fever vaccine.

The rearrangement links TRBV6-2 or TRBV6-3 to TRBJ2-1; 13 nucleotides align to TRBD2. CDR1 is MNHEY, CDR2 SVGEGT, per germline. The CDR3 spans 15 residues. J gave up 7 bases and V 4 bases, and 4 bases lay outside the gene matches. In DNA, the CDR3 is TGTGCCAGCAGTTCACTAGCGGGAGGGCGTAATGAGCAGTTCTTC. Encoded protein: CASSSLAGGRNEQFF.

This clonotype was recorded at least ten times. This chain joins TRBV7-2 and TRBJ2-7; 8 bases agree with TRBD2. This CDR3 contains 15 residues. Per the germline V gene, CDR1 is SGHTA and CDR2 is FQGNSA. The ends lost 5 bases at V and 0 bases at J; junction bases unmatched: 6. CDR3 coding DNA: TGTGCCAGCAGCCCAGGGGCGGGAGGCTCCTACGAGCAGTACTTC. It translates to CASSPGAGGSYEQYF.

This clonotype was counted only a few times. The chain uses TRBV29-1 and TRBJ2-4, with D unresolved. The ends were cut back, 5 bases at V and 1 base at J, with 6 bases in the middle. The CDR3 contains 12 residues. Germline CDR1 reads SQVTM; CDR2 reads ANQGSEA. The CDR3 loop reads CSVHGAKNIQYF. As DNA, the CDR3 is TGCAGCGTTCATGGGGCCAAAAACATTCAGTACTTC.

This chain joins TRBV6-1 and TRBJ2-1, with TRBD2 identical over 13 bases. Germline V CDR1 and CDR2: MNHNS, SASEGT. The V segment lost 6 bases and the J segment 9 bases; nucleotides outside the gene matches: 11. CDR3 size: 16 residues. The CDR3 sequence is CASRPTGTSGIIEQFF. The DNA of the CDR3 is TGTGCCAGCAGGCCTACCGGGACTAGCGGGATCATTGAGCAGTTCTTC.

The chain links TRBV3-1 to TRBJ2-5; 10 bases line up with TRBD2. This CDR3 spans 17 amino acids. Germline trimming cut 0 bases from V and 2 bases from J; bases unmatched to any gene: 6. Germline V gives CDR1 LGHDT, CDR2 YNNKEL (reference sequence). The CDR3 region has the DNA TGTGCCAGCAGCCAAGATTTTGGGACTAGCGCTCAAGAGACCCAGTACTTC. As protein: CASSQDFGTSAQETQYF.

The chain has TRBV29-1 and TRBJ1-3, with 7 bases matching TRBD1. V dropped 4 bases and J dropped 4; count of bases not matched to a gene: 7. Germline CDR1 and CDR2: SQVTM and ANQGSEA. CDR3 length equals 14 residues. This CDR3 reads CSVVQGIKGNTIYF. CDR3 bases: TGCAGCGTTGTACAGGGGATAAAAGGAAACACCATATATTTT.

The CDR3 nucleotides read TGTGCCAGCAGCTCTACATTCTACGAGCAGTACTTC. It yields the protein CASSSTFYEQYF. The chain uses TRBV7-2 and TRBJ2-7; no firm D call. Per the germline V gene, CDR1 is SGHTA and CDR2 is FQGNSA. V lost 4 bases, J lost 3 bases, and 7 bases lay in between. The CDR3 totals 12 residues.

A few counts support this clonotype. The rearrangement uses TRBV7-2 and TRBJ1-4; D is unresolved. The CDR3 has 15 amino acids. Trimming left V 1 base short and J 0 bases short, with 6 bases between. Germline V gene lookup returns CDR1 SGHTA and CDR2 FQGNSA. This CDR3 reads CASSLVPATNEKLFF. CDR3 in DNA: TGTGCCAGCAGCTTAGTTCCTGCAACTAATGAAAAACTGTTTTTT.

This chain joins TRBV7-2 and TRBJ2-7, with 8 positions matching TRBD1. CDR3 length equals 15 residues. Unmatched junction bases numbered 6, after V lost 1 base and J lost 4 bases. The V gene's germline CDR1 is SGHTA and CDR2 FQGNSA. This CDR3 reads CASSLGAGGRYEQYF. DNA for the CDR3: TGTGCCAGCAGCTTAGGGGCAGGGGGCAGATACGAGCAGTACTTC.

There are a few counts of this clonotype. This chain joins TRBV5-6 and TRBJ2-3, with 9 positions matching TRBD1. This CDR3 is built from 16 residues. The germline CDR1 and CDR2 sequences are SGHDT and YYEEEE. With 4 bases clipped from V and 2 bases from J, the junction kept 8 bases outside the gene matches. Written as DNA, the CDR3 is TGTGCCAGCAGCCCGGGGGACAGGGTGTCCACAGATACGCAGTATTTT. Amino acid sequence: CASSPGDRVSTDTQYF.

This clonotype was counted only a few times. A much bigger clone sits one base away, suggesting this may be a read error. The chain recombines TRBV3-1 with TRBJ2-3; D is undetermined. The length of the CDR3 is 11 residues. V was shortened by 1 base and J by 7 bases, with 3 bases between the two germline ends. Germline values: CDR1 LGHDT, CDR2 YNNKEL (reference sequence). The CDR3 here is CASSQANTQYF. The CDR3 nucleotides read TGTGCCAGCAGCCAAGCAAATACGCAGTATTTT.

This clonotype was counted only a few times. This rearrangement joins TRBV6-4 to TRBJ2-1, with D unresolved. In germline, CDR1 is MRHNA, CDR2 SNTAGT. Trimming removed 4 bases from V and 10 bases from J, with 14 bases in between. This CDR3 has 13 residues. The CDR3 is CASSANGVGEQFF. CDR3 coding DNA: TGTGCCAGCAGTGCAAACGGAGTGGGGGAGCAGTTCTTC.

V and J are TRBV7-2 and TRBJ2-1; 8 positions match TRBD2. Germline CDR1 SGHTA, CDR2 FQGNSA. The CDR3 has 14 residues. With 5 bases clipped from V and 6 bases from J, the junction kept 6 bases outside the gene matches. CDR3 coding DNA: TGTGCCAGCAGCGCGGGGGGTAGGGGCAATGAGCAGTTCTTC. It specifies CASSAGGRGNEQFF.

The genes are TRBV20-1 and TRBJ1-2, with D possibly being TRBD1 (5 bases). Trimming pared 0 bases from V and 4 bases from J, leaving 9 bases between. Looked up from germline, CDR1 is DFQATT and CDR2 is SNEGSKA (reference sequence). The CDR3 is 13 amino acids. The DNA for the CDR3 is TGCAGTGCTAGAGACAGGGTATTCTATGGCTACACCTTC. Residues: CSARDRVFYGYTF.

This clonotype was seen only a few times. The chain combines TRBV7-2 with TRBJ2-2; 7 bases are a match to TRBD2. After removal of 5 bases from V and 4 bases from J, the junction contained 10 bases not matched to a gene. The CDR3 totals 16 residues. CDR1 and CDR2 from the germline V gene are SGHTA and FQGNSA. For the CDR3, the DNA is TGTGCCAGCAGCACTCTAGCGGTCGGAGGCACCGGGGAGCTGTTTTTT. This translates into CASSTLAVGGTGELFF. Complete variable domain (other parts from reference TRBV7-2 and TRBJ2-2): GAGVSQSPSNKVTEKGKDVELRCDPISGHTALYWYRQSLGQGLEFLIYFQGNSAPDKSGLPSDRFSAERTGGSVSTLTIQRTQQEDSAVYLCASSTLAVGGTGELFFGEGSRLTVL.

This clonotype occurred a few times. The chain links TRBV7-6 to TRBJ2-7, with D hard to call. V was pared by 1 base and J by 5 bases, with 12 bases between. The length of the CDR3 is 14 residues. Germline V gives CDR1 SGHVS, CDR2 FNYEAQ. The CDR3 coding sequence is TGTGCCAGCAGCTTAGAAATGGGGTTACACGAGCAGTACTTC. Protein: CASSLEMGLHEQYF.

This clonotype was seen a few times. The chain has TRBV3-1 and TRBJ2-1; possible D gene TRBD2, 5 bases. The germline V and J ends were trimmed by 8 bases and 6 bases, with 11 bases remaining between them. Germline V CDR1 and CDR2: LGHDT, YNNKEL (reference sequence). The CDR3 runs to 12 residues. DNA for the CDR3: TGTGCCAGCTCACCGGGAATCAATGAGCAGTTCTTC. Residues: CASSPGINEQFF.

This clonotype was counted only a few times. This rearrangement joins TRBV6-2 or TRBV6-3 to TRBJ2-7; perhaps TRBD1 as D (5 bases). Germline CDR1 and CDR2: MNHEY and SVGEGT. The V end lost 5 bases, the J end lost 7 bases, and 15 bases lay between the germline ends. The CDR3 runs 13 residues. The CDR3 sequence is CASSSPPRAEQYF. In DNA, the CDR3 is TGTGCCAGCAGTAGCCCTCCCAGGGCGGAGCAGTACTTC.

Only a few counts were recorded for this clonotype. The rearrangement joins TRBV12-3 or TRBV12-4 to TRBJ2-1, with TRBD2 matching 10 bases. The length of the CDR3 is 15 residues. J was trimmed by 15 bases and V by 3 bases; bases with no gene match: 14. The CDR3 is CASSFGESGRGNRFF. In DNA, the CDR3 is TGTGCCAGCAGTTTCGGGGAGAGCGGGAGGGGCAATAGGTTCTTC.

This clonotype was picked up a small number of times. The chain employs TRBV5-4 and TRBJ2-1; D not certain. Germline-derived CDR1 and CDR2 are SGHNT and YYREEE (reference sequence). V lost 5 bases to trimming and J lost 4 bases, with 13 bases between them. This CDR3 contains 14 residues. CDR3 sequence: CASRGKAPYNEQFF. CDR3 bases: TGTGCCAGCAGGGGCAAGGCCCCTTACAATGAGCAGTTCTTC.

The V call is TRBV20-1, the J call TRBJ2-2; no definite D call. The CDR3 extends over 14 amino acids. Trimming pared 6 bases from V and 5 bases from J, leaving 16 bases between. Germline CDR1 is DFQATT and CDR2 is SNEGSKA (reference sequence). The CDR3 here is CSAENPRRTGELFF. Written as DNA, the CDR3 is TGCAGTGCCGAAAATCCTAGGAGAACCGGGGAGCTGTTTTTT.

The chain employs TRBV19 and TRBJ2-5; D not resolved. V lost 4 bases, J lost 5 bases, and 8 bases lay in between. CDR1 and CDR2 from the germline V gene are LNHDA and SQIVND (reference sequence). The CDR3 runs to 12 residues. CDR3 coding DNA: TGTGCCAGTAGTACGACTTCGGAGACCCAGTACTTC. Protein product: CASSTTSETQYF.

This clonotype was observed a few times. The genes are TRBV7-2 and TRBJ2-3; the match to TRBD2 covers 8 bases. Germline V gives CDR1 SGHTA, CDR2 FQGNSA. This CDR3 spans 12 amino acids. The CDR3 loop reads CASGAVADTQYF. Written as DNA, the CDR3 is TGTGCTAGCGGGGCCGTCGCAGATACGCAGTATTTT.